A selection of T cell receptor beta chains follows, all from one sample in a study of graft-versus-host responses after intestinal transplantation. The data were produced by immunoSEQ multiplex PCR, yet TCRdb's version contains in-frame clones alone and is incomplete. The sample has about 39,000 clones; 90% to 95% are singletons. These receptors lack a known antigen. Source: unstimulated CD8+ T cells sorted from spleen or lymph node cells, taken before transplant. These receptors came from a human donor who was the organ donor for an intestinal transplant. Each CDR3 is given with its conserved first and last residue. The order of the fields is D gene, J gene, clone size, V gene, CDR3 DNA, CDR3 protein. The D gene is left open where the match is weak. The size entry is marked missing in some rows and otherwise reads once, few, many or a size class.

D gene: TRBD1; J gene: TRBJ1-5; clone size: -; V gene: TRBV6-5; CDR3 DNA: TGTGCCAGCAGTTTAAGATCGACAGGGGTTAATCAGCCCCAGCATTTT; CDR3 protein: CASSLRSTGVNQPQHF
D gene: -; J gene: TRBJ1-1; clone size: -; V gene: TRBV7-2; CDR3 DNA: TGTGCCAGCAGCTTATTTGGGACCGAAGCTTTCTTT; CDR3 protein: CASSLFGTEAFF
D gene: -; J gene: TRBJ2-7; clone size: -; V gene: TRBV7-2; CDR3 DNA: TGTGCCAGCAGCTTAACCCAGGAGTCCTACGAGCAGTACTTC; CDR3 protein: CASSLTQESYEQYF
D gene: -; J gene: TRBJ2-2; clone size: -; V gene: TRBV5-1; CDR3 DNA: TGCGCCAGCAGCTTTAGCCAGGGAGACACCGGGGAGCTGTTTTTT; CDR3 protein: CASSFSQGDTGELFF
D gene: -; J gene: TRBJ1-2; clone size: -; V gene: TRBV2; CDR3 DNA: TGTGCCAGCAGTGTGTACCATTCCCTTGGGGACTATGGCTACACCTTC; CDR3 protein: CASSVYHSLGDYGYTF
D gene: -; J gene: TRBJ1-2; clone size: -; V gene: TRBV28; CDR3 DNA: TGTGCCAGCAGTTTACGACGGGACGGCTATGAGGGGAACTATGGCTACACCTTC; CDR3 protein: CASSLRRDGYEGNYGYTF
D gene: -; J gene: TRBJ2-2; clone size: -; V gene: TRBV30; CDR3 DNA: TGTGCCTGGAGTTGGGGGACCGGGGAGCTGTTTTTT; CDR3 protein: CAWSWGTGELFF
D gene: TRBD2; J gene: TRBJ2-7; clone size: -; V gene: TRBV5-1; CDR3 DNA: TGCGCCAGCAGCTTGCGGGGACTACCAACCTACGAGCAGTACTTC; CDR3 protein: CASSLRGLPTYEQYF
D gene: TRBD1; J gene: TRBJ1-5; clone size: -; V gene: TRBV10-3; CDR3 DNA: TGTGCCATCAGTGATGGGGACAGGGACAGCAATCAGCCCCAGCATTTT; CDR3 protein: CAISDGDRDSNQPQHF
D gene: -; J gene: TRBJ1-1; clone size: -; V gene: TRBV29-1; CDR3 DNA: TGCAGCGTTGGAGTGGGGGGGCCAGAAGCTTTCTTT; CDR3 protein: CSVGVGGPEAFF
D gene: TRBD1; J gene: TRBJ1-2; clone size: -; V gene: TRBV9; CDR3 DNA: TGTGCCAGCAGCCCATGGGACAGGGACTATGGCTACACCTTC; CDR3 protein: CASSPWDRDYGYTF
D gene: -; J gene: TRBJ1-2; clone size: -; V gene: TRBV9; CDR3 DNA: TGTGCCAGCAGCCTAGCGGGAGATCTTACTTATGGCTACACCTTC; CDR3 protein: CASSLAGDLTYGYTF
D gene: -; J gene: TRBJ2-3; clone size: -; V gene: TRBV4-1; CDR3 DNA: TGCGCCAGCAGCCAAGTTGAGGGGTTAGATACGCAGTATTTT; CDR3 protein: CASSQVEGLDTQYF
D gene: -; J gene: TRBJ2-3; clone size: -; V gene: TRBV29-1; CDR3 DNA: TGCAGCGTTCACATCTATTGGCAGGCTACTAGCACAGATACGCAGTATTTT; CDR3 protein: CSVHIYWQATSTDTQYF
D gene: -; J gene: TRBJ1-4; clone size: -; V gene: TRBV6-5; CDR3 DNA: TGTGCCAGCAGTAGTGGGTCGGCCGCCGTAGAAAAACTGTTTTTT; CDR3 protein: CASSSGSAAVEKLFF
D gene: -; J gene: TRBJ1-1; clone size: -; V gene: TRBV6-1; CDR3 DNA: TGTGCCAGCGGAGCGGTTGACACTGAAGCTTTCTTT; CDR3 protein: CASGAVDTEAFF
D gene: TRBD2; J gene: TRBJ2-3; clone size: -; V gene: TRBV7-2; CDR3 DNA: TGTGCCAGCAGCCCAAGACTAGCGGGGGGGCCGTTAGCGGATACGCAGTATTTT; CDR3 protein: CASSPRLAGGPLADTQYF
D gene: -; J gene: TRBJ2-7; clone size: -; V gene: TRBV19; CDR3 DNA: TGTGCCAGTAGTACTGGGATAAGCTCCTACGAGCAGTACTTC; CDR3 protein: CASSTGISSYEQYF
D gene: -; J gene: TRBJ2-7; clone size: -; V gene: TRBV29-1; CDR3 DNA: TGCAGCGTTGAGGTCCCTGCGGCCTACGAGCAGTACTTC; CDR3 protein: CSVEVPAAYEQYF
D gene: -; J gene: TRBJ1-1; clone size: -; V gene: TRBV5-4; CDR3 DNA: TGTGCCAGCAGTCCAACGGGGGCCGGGTTAGAAGCTTTCTTT; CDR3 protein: CASSPTGAGLEAFF
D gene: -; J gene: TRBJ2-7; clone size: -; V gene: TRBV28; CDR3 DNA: TGTGCCAGCAGTCTGTGCAAAGGCCAGTGTGAGCAGTACTTC; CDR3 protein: CASSLCKGQCEQYF
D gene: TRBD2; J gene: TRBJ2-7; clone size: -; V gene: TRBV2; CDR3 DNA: TGTGCCAGCGAGGGGGTGACTAGCGGGGGTCCCTACGAGCAGTACTTC; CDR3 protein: CASEGVTSGGPYEQYF
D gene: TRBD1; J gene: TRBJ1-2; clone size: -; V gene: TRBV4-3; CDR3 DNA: TGCGCCAACAGCCCCTGGGAGGGGGCGGTAAGTGGCTACACCTTC; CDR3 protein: CANSPWEGAVSGYTF
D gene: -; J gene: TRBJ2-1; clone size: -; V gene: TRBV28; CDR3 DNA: TGTGCCAGCAGTTTAAGCAGGGTCAATGAGCAGTTCTTC; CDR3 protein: CASSLSRVNEQFF
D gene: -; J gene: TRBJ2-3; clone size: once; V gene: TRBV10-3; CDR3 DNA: TGTGCCATCACTGGGTCCAGCACAGATACGCAGTATTTT; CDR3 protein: CAITGSSTDTQYF
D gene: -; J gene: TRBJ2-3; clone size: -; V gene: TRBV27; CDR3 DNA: TGTGCCAGCACCCGAGGGGGGACAGATACGCAGTATTTT; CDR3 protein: CASTRGGTDTQYF
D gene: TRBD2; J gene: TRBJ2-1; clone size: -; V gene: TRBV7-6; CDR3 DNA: TGTGCCAGCAGCTTTTACCCAATAGCGGGGGCCCTCTACAATGAGCAGTTCTTC; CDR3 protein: CASSFYPIAGALYNEQFF
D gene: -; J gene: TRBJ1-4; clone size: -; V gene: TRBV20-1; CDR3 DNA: TGCAGTGCTAGTTTAGCTGAAAAACTGTTTTTT; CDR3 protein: CSASLAEKLFF
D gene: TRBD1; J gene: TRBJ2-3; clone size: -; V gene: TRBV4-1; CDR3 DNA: TGCGCCAGCAGCCAAGCCTACAGGGGGCTGAGCGCAGATACGCAGTATTTT; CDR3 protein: CASSQAYRGLSADTQYF
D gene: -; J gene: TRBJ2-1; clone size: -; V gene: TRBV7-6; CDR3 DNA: TGTGCCAGCAGCCCCTCTAACTTCAATGAGCAGTTCTTC; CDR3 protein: CASSPSNFNEQFF
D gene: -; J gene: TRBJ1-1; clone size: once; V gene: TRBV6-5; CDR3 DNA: TGTGCCAGCAGTGCATACGGCACTGAAGCTTTCTTT; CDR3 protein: CASSAYGTEAFF
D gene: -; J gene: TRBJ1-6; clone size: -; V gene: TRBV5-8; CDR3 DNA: TGTGCCAGCAACCGAGCGGCGGTAGATTGGTCACCCCTCCACTTT; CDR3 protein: CASNRAAVDWSPLHF
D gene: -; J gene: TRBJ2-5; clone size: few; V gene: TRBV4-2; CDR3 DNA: TGTGCCAGCAGCCAAGACAGGGTTGGAGAGACCCAGTACTTC; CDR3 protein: CASSQDRVGETQYF
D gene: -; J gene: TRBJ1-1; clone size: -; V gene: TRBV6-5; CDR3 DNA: TGTGCCAGCAGTTATTGGGGGGCGAACACTGAAGCTTTCTTT; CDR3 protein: CASSYWGANTEAFF
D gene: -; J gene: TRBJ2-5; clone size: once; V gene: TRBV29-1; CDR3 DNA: TGCAGCGTTGAAGATTTGGACGTGGGGGAGACCCAGTACTTC; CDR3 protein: CSVEDLDVGETQYF
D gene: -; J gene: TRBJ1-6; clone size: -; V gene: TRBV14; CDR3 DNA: TGTGCCAGCAGCCAGCAGGACAGCGGAGGTTCACCCCTCCACTTT; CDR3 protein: CASSQQDSGGSPLHF
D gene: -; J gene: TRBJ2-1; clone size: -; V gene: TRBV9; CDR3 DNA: TGTGCCAGCAGCGTAGCGCAGGGGCGAAAAGCCCATGAGCAGTTCTTC; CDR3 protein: CASSVAQGRKAHEQFF
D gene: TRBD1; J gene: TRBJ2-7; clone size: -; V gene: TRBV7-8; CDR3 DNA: TGTGCCAGCAGCACCCCGACAGGGAGCTCCTACGAGCAGTACTTC; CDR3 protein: CASSTPTGSSYEQYF
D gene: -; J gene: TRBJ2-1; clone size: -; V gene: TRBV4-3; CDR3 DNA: TGCGCCAGCAGCCAAGATTTGGGGGGGCACTCCTACAATGAGCAGTTCTTC; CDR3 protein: CASSQDLGGHSYNEQFF
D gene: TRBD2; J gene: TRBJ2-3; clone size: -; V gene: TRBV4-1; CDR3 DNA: TGCGCCAGCAGCCAAGATGCGGGGGGCACAGATACGCAGTATTTT; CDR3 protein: CASSQDAGGTDTQYF
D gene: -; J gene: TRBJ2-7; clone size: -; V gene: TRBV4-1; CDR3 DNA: TGCGCCAGCAGCCAAGAGGTCGGGACCTACGAGCAGTACTTC; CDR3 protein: CASSQEVGTYEQYF
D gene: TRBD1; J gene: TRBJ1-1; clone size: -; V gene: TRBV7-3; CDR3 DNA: TGTGCCAGCAGCCCCGGGGACAGAAACACTGAAGCTTTCTTT; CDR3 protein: CASSPGDRNTEAFF
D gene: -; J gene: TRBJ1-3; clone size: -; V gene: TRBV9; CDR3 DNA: TGTGCCAGCAGCGTAGAAAGGGACGGAGGAAACACCATATATTTT; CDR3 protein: CASSVERDGGNTIYF
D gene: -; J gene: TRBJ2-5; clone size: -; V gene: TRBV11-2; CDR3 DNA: TGTGCCAGCAGCTATAGGGGGGGCCGGGGGGAGACCCAGTACTTC; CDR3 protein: CASSYRGGRGETQYF
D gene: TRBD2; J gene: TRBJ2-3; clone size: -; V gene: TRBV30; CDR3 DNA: TGTGCCTGGACTAGCGGGGTTAGCACAGATACGCAGTATTTT; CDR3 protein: CAWTSGVSTDTQYF